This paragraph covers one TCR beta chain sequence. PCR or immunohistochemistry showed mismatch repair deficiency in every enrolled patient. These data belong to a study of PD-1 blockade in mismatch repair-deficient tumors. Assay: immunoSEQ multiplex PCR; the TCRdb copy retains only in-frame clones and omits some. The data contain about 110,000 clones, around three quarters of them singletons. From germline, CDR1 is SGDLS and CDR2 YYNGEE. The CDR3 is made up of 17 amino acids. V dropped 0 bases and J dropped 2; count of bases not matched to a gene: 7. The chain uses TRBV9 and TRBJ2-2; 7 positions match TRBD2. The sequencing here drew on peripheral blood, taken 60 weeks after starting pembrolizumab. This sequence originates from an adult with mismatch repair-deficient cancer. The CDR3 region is CASSVGTGGINTGELFF. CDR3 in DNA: TGTGCCAGCAGCGTAGGTACGGGAGGCATAAACACCGGGGAGCTGTTTTTT.